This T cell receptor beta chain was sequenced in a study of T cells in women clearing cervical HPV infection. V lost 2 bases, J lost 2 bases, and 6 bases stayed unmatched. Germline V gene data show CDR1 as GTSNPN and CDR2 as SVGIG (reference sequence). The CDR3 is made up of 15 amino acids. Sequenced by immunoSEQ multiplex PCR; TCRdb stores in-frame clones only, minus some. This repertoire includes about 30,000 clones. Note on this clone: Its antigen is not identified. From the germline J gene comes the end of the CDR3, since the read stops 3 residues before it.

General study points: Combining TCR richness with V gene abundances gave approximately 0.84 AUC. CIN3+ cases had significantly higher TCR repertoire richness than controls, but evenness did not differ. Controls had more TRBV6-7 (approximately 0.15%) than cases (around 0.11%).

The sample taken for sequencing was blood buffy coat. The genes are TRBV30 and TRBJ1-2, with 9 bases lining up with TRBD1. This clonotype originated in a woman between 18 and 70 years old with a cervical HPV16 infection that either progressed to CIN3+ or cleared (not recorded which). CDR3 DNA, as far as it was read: TGTGCCTGGAGTCCTCACAGGGGGCGAAACTATGGC. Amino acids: CAWSPHRGRNYG. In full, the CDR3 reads CAWSPHRGRNYGYTF.